The TCR beta chain under discussion was sequenced for a study of blood T cell repertoires in COVID-19. Study summary: Material from acute and convalescent COVID-19 was sourced from the United States, Italy and Spain. PBMCs, B-cell-depleted T cells, or T cells provided the cDNA or gDNA that made up the material.

The CDR3 totals 14 residues. Germline V CDR1 and CDR2: SGDLS, YYNGEE. Trimming removed 1 base from V and 2 bases from J, with 9 bases in between. In the source study's methods: Estimated nucleated cell counts came from reference gene primer amplification. Here immunoSEQ multiplex PCR was the method, and the copy in TCRdb shows in-frame clones only, minus some. V, J and clone size are those of that table, while D and trimming were read from the DNA. Among around 170,000 clones, 80% to 90% were seen once, and the ten largest hold approximately 3%. This receptor was identified in a man in his sixties with acute or convalescent COVID-19. Source material: peripheral blood. The rearrangement joins TRBV9 to TRBJ1-2; D unclear. The CDR3 DNA reads TGTGCCAGCAGCGTATTGGGCCAGAACTATGGCTACACCTTC. Translation gives CASSVLGQNYGYTF.